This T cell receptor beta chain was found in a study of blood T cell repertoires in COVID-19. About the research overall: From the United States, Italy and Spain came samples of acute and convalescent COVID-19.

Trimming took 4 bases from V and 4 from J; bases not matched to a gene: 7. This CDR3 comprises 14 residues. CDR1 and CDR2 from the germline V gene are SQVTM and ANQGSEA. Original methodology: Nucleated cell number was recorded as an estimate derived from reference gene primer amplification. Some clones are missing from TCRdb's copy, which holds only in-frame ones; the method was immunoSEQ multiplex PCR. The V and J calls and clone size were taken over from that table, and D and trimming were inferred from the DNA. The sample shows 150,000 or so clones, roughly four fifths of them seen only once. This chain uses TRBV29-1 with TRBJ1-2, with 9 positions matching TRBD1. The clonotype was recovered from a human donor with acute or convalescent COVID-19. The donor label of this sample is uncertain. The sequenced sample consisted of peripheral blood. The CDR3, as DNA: TGCAGCGTTGTGAGGGACAGGGCATCCTATGGCTACACCTTC. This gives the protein CSVVRDRASYGYTF.